A selection of T cell receptor beta chains follows, all from one sample in a study of T cell repertoires in cytomegalovirus infection. MiXCR, applied by TCRdb to the reads, yields one record per CDR3 protein. This sample has 120,000 to 150,000 distinct CDR3 sequences, with 5.5% to 7% found just once. The sample was PBMCs. Receptors originate from a human donor in good health (CMV status not recorded). Some clones in this sample may be carry-over from other donors' samples. The CDR3 runs from the conserved cysteine through the conserved F or W. The D gene is left open where the match is weak. Size is omitted from some rows. Given values are once, few, many or a class for expanded clones.

J,D,size,V,CDR3,DNA
TRBJ1-1,TRBD1,many,TRBV12-5,CASGLGSGGLGTEAFF,TGTGCTAGTGGTTTGGGGTCAGGGGGTTTAGGCACTGAAGCTTTCTTT
TRBJ1-5,-,many,TRBV12-3/TRBV12-4,CASSPGPLNQPQHF,TGTGCCAGCAGCCCGGGGCCGCTAAATCAGCCCCAGCATTTT
TRBJ1-2,-,few,TRBV28,CASSLRGGGYTF,TGTGCCAGCAGTTTACGAGGGGGTGGCTACACCTTC
TRBJ1-3,-,-,TRBV29-1,CSVPGPQGNTIYF,TGCAGCGTTCCGGGGCCCCAAGGAAACACCATATATTTT
TRBJ1-5,-,-,TRBV6-5,CASSPRHRGAQPQHF,TGTGCCAGCAGTCCACGACATCGGGGGGCTCAGCCCCAGCATTTT
TRBJ2-1,TRBD1,many,TRBV6-2/TRBV6-3,CASSYSRTGSHNEQFF,TGTGCCAGCAGTTACTCGAGGACAGGGTCGCACAATGAGCAGTTCTTC
TRBJ1-4,TRBD1,few,TRBV7-4,CASSFGQGTIFSEKLFF,TGTGCCAGCAGCTTCGGACAGGGGACAATATTTAGTGAAAAACTGTTTTTT
TRBJ1-6,-,many,TRBV7-9,CASSSLGVNSPLHF,TGTGCCAGCAGCTCCCTCGGGGTGAATTCACCCCTCCACTTT
TRBJ1-1,-,many,TRBV7-2,CASTNGLITEAFF,TGTGCCAGCACCAACGGGCTTATCACTGAAGCTTTCTTT
TRBJ1-2,-,-,TRBV25-1,CASSEYGAYGYTF,TGTGCCAGCAGTGAATACGGGGCCTATGGCTACACCTTC
TRBJ2-7,-,many,TRBV4-1,CASSQDVIAVYEQYF,TGCGCCAGCAGCCAAGATGTGATAGCCGTATACGAGCAGTACTTC
TRBJ2-3,TRBD2,-,TRBV7-9,CASSLNSGTLTDTQYF,TGTGCCAGCAGCTTAAATAGCGGGACGCTCACAGATACGCAGTATTTT
TRBJ2-4,-,-,TRBV7-2,CASSLSEVLAKNIQYF,TGTGCCAGCAGCCTCTCGGAAGTCCTAGCCAAAAACATTCAGTACTTC